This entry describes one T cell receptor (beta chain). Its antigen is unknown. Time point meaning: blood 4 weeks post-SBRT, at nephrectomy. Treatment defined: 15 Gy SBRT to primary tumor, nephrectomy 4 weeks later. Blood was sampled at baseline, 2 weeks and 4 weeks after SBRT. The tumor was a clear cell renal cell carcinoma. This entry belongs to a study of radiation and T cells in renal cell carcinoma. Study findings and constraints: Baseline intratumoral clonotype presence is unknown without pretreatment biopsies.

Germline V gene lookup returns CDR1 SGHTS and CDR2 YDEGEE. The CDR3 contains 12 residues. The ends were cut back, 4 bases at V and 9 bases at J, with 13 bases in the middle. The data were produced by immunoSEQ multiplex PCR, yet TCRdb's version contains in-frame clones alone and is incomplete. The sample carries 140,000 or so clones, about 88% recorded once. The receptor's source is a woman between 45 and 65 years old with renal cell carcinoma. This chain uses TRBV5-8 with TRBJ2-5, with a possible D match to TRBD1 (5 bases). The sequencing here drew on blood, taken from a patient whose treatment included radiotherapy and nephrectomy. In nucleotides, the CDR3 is TGTGCCAGCAGCCCAAACAGGTACTCCCAGTACTTC. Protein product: CASSPNRYSQYF. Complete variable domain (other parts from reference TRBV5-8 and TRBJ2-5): EAGVTQSPTHLIKTRGQQATLRCSPISGHTSVYWYQQALGLGLQFLLWYDEGEERNRGNFPPRFSGRQFPNYSSELNVNALELEDSALYLCASSPNRYSQYFGPGTRLLVL.